This TCR beta chain was found in a study of T cell responses to AZD1222 COVID-19 vaccine. Measured with immunoSEQ multiplex PCR; TCRdb has only the in-frame clones, and not every one. The sample contains about 29,000 clones, 85% to 95% of which appear only once. The CDR3 sequence is 15 residues long. Germline-derived CDR1 and CDR2 are SGDLS and YYNGEE. Unmatched junction bases numbered 4, after V lost 6 bases and J lost 0 bases. Sequencing was performed on peripheral blood, taken on day 0 of AZD1222 vaccination. The TCR originated in an adult in good health. J is TRBJ2-1 and V is TRBV9; 9 bases line up with TRBD2. The CDR3 is CASTVTSGSYNEQFF. The CDR3 coding sequence is TGTGCCAGCACTGTGACTAGCGGCTCCTACAATGAGCAGTTCTTC.